This T cell receptor beta chain was captured in a study of shared clonotypes between healthy human individuals. Study-level points and caveats: The represented genetic and exposure-history diversity was limited by the small number of donors.

This CDR3 contains 14 residues. V lost 0 bases, J lost 10 bases, and 7 bases stayed unmatched. Germline CDR1 SGDLS, CDR2 YYNGEE. Note on this clone: Its antigen is currently unknown.

Bulk PBMC genomic DNA spanned ten immunoSEQ deep plates. Authors' data handling: Without quality scores, immunoSEQ junctional reads could not be filtered like full-length reads. Method: immunoSEQ multiplex PCR; TCRdb's copy keeps in-frame clones and lacks some. V and J calls plus clone size are reproduced from that table; the DNA served to infer D and trimming. The sample yields a few hundred thousand clones, around three quarters seen once. The receptor's source is a woman aged 40 to 50 in good health. Some clones in this sample may be carry-over from other donors' samples. Sequenced: PBMCs. The chain uses TRBV9 and TRBJ2-1, with 7 bases aligning to TRBD1. CDR3 sequence: CASSVVGLTGEQFF. The CDR3 bases are TGTGCCAGCAGCGTAGTGGGGCTGACAGGGGAGCAGTTCTTC.